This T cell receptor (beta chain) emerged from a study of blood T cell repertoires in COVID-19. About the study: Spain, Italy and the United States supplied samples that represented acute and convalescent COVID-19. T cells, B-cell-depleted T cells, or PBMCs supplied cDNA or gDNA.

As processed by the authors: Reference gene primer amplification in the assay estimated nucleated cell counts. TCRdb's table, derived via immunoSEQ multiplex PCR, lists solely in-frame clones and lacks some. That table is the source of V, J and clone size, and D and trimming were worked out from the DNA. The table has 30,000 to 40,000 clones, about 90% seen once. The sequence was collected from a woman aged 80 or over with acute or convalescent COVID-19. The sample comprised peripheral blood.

The CDR3 region has the DNA TGTGCCAGCAGTTACACTCTGGGCAACACTGAAGCTTTCTTT. Protein sequence: CASSYTLGNTEAFF. V and J are TRBV6-5 and TRBJ1-1; D remains unclear. CDR1 is MNHEY, CDR2 SVGAGI, per germline. With 2 bases removed from V and 2 bases from J, the gap between germline ends came to 9 bases. This CDR3 has 14 residues.